What follows is one T cell receptor beta chain and its context. Its antigen is still unknown. Base qualities are missing; no much larger clone stands one base away. The entire amount of isolated RNA was reverse transcribed using the High Capacity cDNA Reverse Transcription Kit, so the sequenced TCRB transcripts were expressed ones. Deep immunoSEQ sequencing was performed on naive, central memory and regulatory T cell samples, with an average of about 4 million total reads per sample. After sorted cells were lysed in RLT buffer, RNA was extracted with DNase-treated RNeasy Micro or Mini kits, with the choice depending on cell number. To prevent cross-contamination, each cell subset was processed individually, whereas patient and healthy donor samples were processed jointly. The immunoSEQ multiplex PCR was used to amplify TCRB sequences from cDNA, generating 87-bp fragments that spanned the CDR3 region. Sequencing of the amplicons was done on the Illumina HiSeq platform. As for the authors' bioinformatics: Synthetic template baselines were used to correct PCR bias computationally, reads within Hamming distance 2 were collapsed together, and singletons that could not be merged were discarded. Reads were aligned against IMGT so that V, D and J genes, CDR3 length and insertions or deletions at six rearrangement sites could be assigned. Clonotype counts were normalized to sorted cell number within each subset before computing true diversity and Gini coefficients with the tcR R package. Repertoire sharing was quantified using the overlap coefficient calculated on TCRB nucleotide sequences. TCRdb holds this immuneACCESS table with in-frame rearrangements only. Some clones are missing; in checked studies, unresolved V genes explain under half, and the rest has no known cause. The D gene and trimming were derived from the DNA, and the V and J assignments and clone size from that table. The sample data list roughly 400,000 clones, and over 9% of these were observed just once. Of the sample, less than 0.65% falls within the top ten clones.

This entry belongs to a study of beta chain features in type 1 diabetes (dated by TCRdb to the late 2010s). Regarding the complete study: Patients and healthy donors did not differ in mean age, gender distribution, total cell number or subset yield. Across all samples, about 110 million sorted cells were examined, and cell number per subset correlated strongly with RNA yield. In the study, TCRB repertoires of sorted circulating CD4+ T cell subsets from recently diagnosed type 1 diabetes patients were compared with those of matched healthy donors. Whereas all 30 or so donors provided naive and central memory subsets, regulatory and stem cell-like memory subsets were isolated from just 8 patients and about 8 healthy donors. The full study reports these points: Because cDNA was sequenced instead of genomic DNA, highly expressing activated cells could be over-represented, though the groups showed no difference in activation or CD3 levels. Shorter templates might be favored by PCR, yet because patient and control samples were amplified and corrected together, any such skew would affect both groups equally. In all four CD4+ subsets, TCRB CDR3 length was moderately but significantly shorter in type 1 diabetes patients. The naive, central memory and regulatory TCRB repertoires appeared to resemble one another more closely among patients than among healthy donors. Patients with type 1 diabetes made fewer insertions and deleted more nucleotides at VDJ recombination sites, implying thymic rearrangement abnormalities. Because the HLA sub-analyses included only small numbers of individuals, any influence of HLA type on TCRB rearrangement was left unresolved.

From each donor, a single peripheral blood sample of 95 to 150 mL on average was drawn into heparinised tubes. Naive, central memory, regulatory and stem cell-like memory CD4+ T cells were sorted on a BD FACSAria II using a panel including CD45RO, CCR7, CD25, CD127, CD95 and CD27. All sorted populations exceeded 95% purity. PBMCs were isolated immediately by Lymphoprep density gradient centrifugation and stained directly without culture. Samples were stained and sorted in pairs, with one healthy donor and one patient per experiment, so that batch effects were minimized. The germline V gene supplies CDR1 SNHLY and CDR2 FYNNEI. The CDR3 numbers 11 residues from cysteine through phenylalanine. Here the CDR3 DNA is all that survives: 33 bases in frame from base 1.

This TCR was recovered from a man aged 25-45 years with type 1 diabetes. The material sequenced was central memory CD4+ T cells from blood. Rearrangement joined TRBV2 to TRBJ2-5; matching of 6 bases hints at TRBD1 as the D gene. The CDR3 in this case is CAEGGLETQYF. The DNA sequence follows: TGTGCGGAAGGGGGTCTCGAGACCCAGTACTTC.